A selection of T cell receptor beta chains follows, all from one sample in a study of blood T cell repertoires in COVID-19. The assay was immunoSEQ multiplex PCR, and TCRdb's table has in-frame clones only and misses some. Found here are just under 150,000 clones, 84% of them singletons; the top ten hold roughly 4.8%. The sequencing input was peripheral blood. These receptors were collected from a human donor in a cohort sampled during active COVID-19. The CDR3 runs from the conserved cysteine through the conserved F or W. Fields, in order: J gene, clone size, V gene, D gene, CDR3 DNA, CDR3 protein. D genes are given only for firm matches. Clone size is shown for a subset of rows, as once, few, many or a class of expanded clone.

>TRBJ2-1|.|TRBV12-3/TRBV12-4|.
TGTGCCAGCAGTTTTAGCCCAAATGAGCAGTTCTTC
CASSFSPNEQFF
>TRBJ2-2|.|TRBV7-8|TRBD2
TGTGCCAGCAGCCCGGGACTAGCGGGAGCGGCCGGGGAGCTGTTTTTT
CASSPGLAGAAGELFF
>TRBJ1-5|.|TRBV4-2|.
TGTGCCAGCAGCTCCCAGGACGGGGGATCGAATAGGCCCCAGCATTTT
CASSSQDGGSNRPQHF
>TRBJ2-1|.|TRBV29-1|TRBD2
TGCAGCGTTGGGGAGGGTGGGGGAAGGCATGAGCAGTTCTTC
CSVGEGGGRHEQFF
>TRBJ1-5|.|TRBV28|.
TGTGCCAGCAGCGGTGGAGGATCTACAGCAGCCCAGCATTTT
CASSGGGSTAAQHF
>TRBJ1-2|few|TRBV5-1|TRBD1
TGCGCCAGCAGCTCCCCGGGACAGCCTTATGGCTACACCTTC
CASSSPGQPYGYTF
>TRBJ1-5|.|TRBV6-1|.
TGTGCCAGCAGTGAAGACAGGGCGCTGAGTCAGCCCCAGCATTTT
CASSEDRALSQPQHF
>TRBJ2-2|once|TRBV2|.
TGTGCCAGCAGTGAAGCGAGTCGGACCGGGGAGCTGTTTTTT
CASSEASRTGELFF
>TRBJ1-1|once|TRBV7-9|.
TGTGCCAGCAGCTTACAGGGGCCCAACACTGAAGCTTTCTTT
CASSLQGPNTEAFF
>TRBJ2-5|.|TRBV5-1|TRBD1
TGCGCCAGCAGCAGCGGACAGGGGGAGGAGACCCAGTACTTC
CASSSGQGEETQYF
>TRBJ1-4|.|TRBV5-4|TRBD1
TGTGCCAGCAGCCCCGGGACAGTTAATGAAAAACTGTTTTTT
CASSPGTVNEKLFF
>TRBJ2-1|.|TRBV5-4|TRBD2
TGTGCCAGCAGCCGGGCTCTAGCGGGAGTCGATGAGCAGTTCTTC
CASSRALAGVDEQFF
>TRBJ2-3|.|TRBV7-9|.
TGTGCCAGCAGCTTAGAGGGGGGGGCCCCCGATACGCAGTATTTT
CASSLEGGAPDTQYF
>TRBJ2-2|.|TRBV5-1|TRBD2
TGCGCCAGCAGCTTGGAGACTAGCGGGGGGGCCCCAGGGGAGCTGTTTTTT
CASSLETSGGAPGELFF
>TRBJ1-4|.|TRBV2|.
TGTGCCAGCAGTCCCGACAGTGCAACTAATGAAAAACTGTTTTTT
CASSPDSATNEKLFF
>TRBJ1-3|few|TRBV27|.
TGTGCCAGCAGTTCGCTTCTCCGGGCAGGGAAGTTTATTCTCACCATATATTTT
CASSSLLRAGKFILTIYF
>TRBJ1-5|.|TRBV7-8|.
TGTGCCAGCAGCTACAGGAATCAGCCCCAGCATTTT
CASSYRNQPQHF